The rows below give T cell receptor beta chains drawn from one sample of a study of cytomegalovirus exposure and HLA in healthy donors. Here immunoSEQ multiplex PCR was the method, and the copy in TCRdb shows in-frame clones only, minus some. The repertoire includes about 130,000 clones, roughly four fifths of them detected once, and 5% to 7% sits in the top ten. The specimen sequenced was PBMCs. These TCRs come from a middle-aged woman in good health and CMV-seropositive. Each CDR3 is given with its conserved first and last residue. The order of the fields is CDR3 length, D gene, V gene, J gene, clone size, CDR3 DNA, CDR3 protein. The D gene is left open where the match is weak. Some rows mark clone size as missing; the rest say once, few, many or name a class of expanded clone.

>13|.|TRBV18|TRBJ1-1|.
TGTGCCAGCTCAGACAGCAGGGGAGCCGAGGCTTTCTTT
CASSDSRGAEAFF
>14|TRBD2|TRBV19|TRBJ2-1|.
TGTGCCAGTAGACTAGCGGGGTCTTACAATGAGCAGTTCTTC
CASRLAGSYNEQFF
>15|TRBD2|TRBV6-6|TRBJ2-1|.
TGTGCCAGCAGTCAGGGACTAGCGGCTTACAATGAGCAGTTCTTC
CASSQGLAAYNEQFF
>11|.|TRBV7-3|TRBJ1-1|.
TGTGCCAGCAGCACCAGGGTTGGGGCTTTCTTT
CASSTRVGAFF
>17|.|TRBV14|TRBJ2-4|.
TGTGCCAGCAGCCCAGCATCAGGGGCCGGGTCCAAAAACATTCAGTACTTC
CASSPASGAGSKNIQYF
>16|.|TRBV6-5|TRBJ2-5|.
TGTGCCAGCAGTTCTACCCGACAGGTACTACAAGAGACCCAGTACTTC
CASSSTRQVLQETQYF
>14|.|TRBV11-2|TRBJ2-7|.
TGTGCCAGCAGCCCCATGGAGGGGAGATACGAGCAGTACTTC
CASSPMEGRYEQYF
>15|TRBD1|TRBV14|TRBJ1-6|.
TGTGCCAGCAGCCCCCTCGGGGACAGGGGTTCACCCCTCCACTTT
CASSPLGDRGSPLHF
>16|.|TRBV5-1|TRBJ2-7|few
TGCGCCAGCAGCTTTGGATCGGACTGGAGCTCCTACGAGCAGTACTTC
CASSFGSDWSSYEQYF
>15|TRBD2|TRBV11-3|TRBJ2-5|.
TGTGCCAGCAGCTTAGGACTAGCGGGCAAGGAGACCCAGTACTTC
CASSLGLAGKETQYF
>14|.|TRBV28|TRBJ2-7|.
TGTGCCAGCAGTTTATCCGGAGTCTCCTACGAGCAGTACTTC
CASSLSGVSYEQYF
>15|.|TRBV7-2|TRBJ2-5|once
TGTGCCAGCACATCTCGACAGGGGAGGGCGGAGACCCAGTACTTC
CASTSRQGRAETQYF
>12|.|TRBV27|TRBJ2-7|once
TGTGCCAGGAACAGGGTTACCTACGAGCAGTACTTC
CARNRVTYEQYF
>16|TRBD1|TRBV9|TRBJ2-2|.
TGTGCCAGCAGCGGGATCGGGACAGGGTCGGGCGGGGAGCTGTTTTTT
CASSGIGTGSGGELFF
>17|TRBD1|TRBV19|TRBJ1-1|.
TGTGCCAGTAGTATTTCCGGGACAGGGATCTTGGGCACTGAAGCTTTCTTT
CASSISGTGILGTEAFF
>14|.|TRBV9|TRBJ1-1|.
TGTGCCAGCAGCACAATGGACAGTATAACTGAAGCTTTCTTT
CASSTMDSITEAFF
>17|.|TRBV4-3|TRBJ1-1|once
TGCGCCAGCAGCCAAGCCCCCTTTGGGGGCTCGTACACTGAAGCTTTCTTT
CASSQAPFGGSYTEAFF
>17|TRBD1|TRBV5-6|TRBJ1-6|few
TGTGCCAGCAGCCGCCGAAGGACAGGTTTGGATAATTCACCCCTCCACTTT
CASSRRRTGLDNSPLHF
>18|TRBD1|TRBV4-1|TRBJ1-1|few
TGCGCCAGCAGCCAAGTCCTAGGCCGGGACAGGGGTTTCACTGAAGCTTTCTTT
CASSQVLGRDRGFTEAFF
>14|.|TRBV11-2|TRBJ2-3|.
TGTGCCAGCAGCTTCGGGGGATACACAGATACGCAGTATTTT
CASSFGGYTDTQYF
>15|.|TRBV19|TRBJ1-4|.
TGTGCCAGTAACCCCGGACAGTCAACTAATGAAAAACTGTTTTTT
CASNPGQSTNEKLFF
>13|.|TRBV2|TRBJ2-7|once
TGTGCCAGTGGGGGGGACACACGCTACGAGCAGTACTTC
CASGGDTRYEQYF
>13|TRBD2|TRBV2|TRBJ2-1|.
TGTGCCAGCAGTGTTGGGCAGCGGGAGAAGAAGTTCTTC
CASSVGQREKKFF
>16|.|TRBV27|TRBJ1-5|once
TGTGCCAGCAGTTTACTCGGCAGGGCTAGCAATCAGCCCCAGCATTTT
CASSLLGRASNQPQHF